A single sample is the source of the 16 T cell receptor beta chains below, sequenced in a study of shared clonotypes between healthy human individuals. The method was immunoSEQ multiplex PCR; TCRdb's version includes in-frame clones alone and lacks a portion of them. This sample has about 1.5 million clones, with around 98% found just once. Sequencing was done on a sample of naive CD4+ T cells sorted from blood. Subset specified: CD45RA+ positively selected. These TCRs come from a young man in good health.

The gene calls are TRBV5-1 and TRBJ1-5; no clear D. CDR3 length equals 13 residues. V lost 0 bases and J 6 bases, leaving 7 bases between the germline ends. CDR1 and CDR2 (germline): SGHRS, YFSETQ. As DNA, the CDR3 is TGCGCCAGCAGCTTGGTGGTAGGTCAGCCCCAGCATTTT. It yields the protein CASSLVVGQPQHF.

The chain is built from TRBV28 and TRBJ2-7; no definite D call. Trimming removed 10 bases at V and 0 bases at J, with 13 bases between. Germline-derived CDR1 and CDR2 are MDHEN and SYDVKM. This CDR3 has 13 residues. CDR3 amino acids: CATSAPGSYEQYF. In DNA, the CDR3 is TGTGCCACCTCGGCCCCTGGCTCCTACGAGCAGTACTTC.

The chain employs TRBV7-2 and TRBJ1-4, with D possibly matching TRBD1 (6 bases). CDR1 SGHTA and CDR2 FQGNSA come from the germline V gene. The CDR3 runs to 14 residues. Trimming removed 3 bases from V and 7 bases from J, with 12 bases in between. CDR3 loop: CASSLDSGFEKLFF. The CDR3 DNA sequence: TGTGCCAGCAGCTTGGACAGCGGATTTGAAAAACTGTTTTTT.

The CDR3 region is CASSFRLSGVPTDTQYF. In DNA, the CDR3 is TGTGCCAGCAGTTTTCGGCTATCGGGAGTGCCGACAGATACGCAGTATTTT. The V gene is TRBV28, the J gene TRBJ2-3, with D tentatively TRBD2 (6 bases). The germline CDR1 and CDR2 sequences are MDHEN and SYDVKM. V gave up 3 bases and J gave up 3 bases, with 19 bases separating them. The length of the CDR3 is 17 residues.

The chain recombines TRBV6-5 with TRBJ2-7; 8 nucleotides line up with TRBD2. Per germline, CDR1 MNHEY and CDR2 SVGAGI. The V segment lost 2 bases and the J segment 6 bases; nucleotides outside the gene matches: 3. The CDR3 loop spans 13 amino acids. The CDR3 region has the DNA TGTGCCAGCAGTTACGGACTAGCCTCCGAGCAGTACTTC. Its protein is CASSYGLASEQYF.

The V and J genes are TRBV28 and TRBJ2-7; tentative D call: TRBD2 (6 bases). The CDR3 has 15 amino acids. Trimming removed 8 bases from V and 4 bases from J, with 21 bases in between. Germline CDR1 and CDR2: MDHEN and SYDVKM. CDR3 coding DNA: TGTGCCAGCCGGGACTCCCTAAACCGGCCATACGAGCAGTACTTC. Translating gives CASRDSLNRPYEQYF.

The chain links TRBV7-2 to TRBJ2-3; 8 positions agree with TRBD2. The CDR3 covers 15 residues. The trim removed 6 bases at V and 6 bases at J, leaving 11 bases unmatched. CDR1 and CDR2 (germline): SGHTA, FQGNSA. The CDR3 DNA is TGTGCCAGCAGTAGCAGCGGGAGAGGGGGGGATACGCAGTATTTT. Translating it yields CASSSSGRGGDTQYF.

V and J are TRBV9 and TRBJ2-5; TRBD1 agrees at 9 bases. The CDR3 has 16 residues. The germline V gene encodes CDR1 SGDLS and CDR2 YYNGEE. V shed 2 bases, J shed 4 bases, and the junction held 9 bases outside the gene matches. CDR3 loop: CASSVTTGGIGETQYF. CDR3 nucleotide sequence: TGTGCCAGCAGCGTGACGACAGGGGGGATTGGAGAGACCCAGTACTTC.

This rearrangement joins TRBV5-1 to TRBJ2-6, with 9 bases identical to TRBD2. The CDR3 spans 18 residues. Germline-derived CDR1 and CDR2 are SGHRS and YFSETQ. V gave up 0 bases and J gave up 2 bases; unmatched junction bases: 6. CDR3 sequence reads: CASSLVVSGSTGANVLTF. CDR3 DNA: TGCGCCAGCAGCTTGGTGGTTAGCGGGAGTACTGGGGCCAACGTCCTGACTTTC.

The V call is TRBV5-4, the J call TRBJ2-1; D gene unclear. Germline CDR1 is SGHNT and CDR2 is YYREEE (reference sequence). V lost 0 bases to trimming and J lost 5 bases, with 15 bases between them. The CDR3 totals 16 residues. CDR3 protein: CASSLESSRPHNEQFF. The CDR3 DNA reads as TGTGCCAGCAGCTTGGAATCCTCGCGTCCACACAATGAGCAGTTCTTC. The entire variable domain, with the rest obtained from reference TRBV5-4 and TRBJ2-1, is as follows: ETGVTQSPTHLIKTRGQQVTLRCSSQSGHNTVSWYQQALGQGPQFIFQYYREEENGRGNFPPRFSGLQFPNYSSELNVNALELDDSALYLCASSLESSRPHNEQFFGPGTRLTVL.

DNA for the CDR3: TGTGCCAGCAGCCTAGGGGTGTCGGTCACTGAAGCTTTCTTT. Protein sequence: CASSLGVSVTEAFF. This chain uses TRBV5-6 with TRBJ1-1; D is possibly TRBD1 (5 bases). Germline lookup yields CDR1 SGHDT and CDR2 YYEEEE. Between the trimmed V and J ends, which lost 4 bases and 4 bases, there was a span of 14 bases. The CDR3 extends over 14 amino acids.

Worth noting for this clone: The same CDR3 also results from other DNA sequences found in this sample. The chain recombines TRBV6-6 with TRBJ2-1, with D tentatively TRBD2 (7 bases). The CDR3 has 14 residues. The V end was cut by 2 bases, the J end by 6 bases, with 11 bases between. Germline lookup yields CDR1 MNHNY and CDR2 SVGAGI (reference sequence). CDR3 sequence reads: CASSYAGGPNEQFF. CDR3 DNA: TGTGCCAGCAGTTACGCCGGGGGGCCCAATGAGCAGTTCTTC.

As concerns this clone: Other DNA sequences in this specimen translate into the identical CDR3. This rearrangement joins TRBV10-3 to TRBJ1-1; no clear D gene. Trimming pared 3 bases from V and 1 base from J, leaving 6 bases between. CDR1 is ENHRY, CDR2 SYGVKD, per germline. This CDR3 is built from 13 residues. DNA for the CDR3: TGTGCCATCAGTGATAGGAAGAACACTGAAGCTTTCTTT. It yields the protein CAISDRKNTEAFF.

The chain links TRBV5-4 to TRBJ1-2; 9 bases map to TRBD1. Germline CDR1 reads SGHNT; CDR2 reads YYREEE (reference sequence). The CDR3 length is 16 residues. Unmatched junction bases numbered 11, after V lost 0 bases and J lost 8 bases. DNA for the CDR3: TGTGCCAGCAGCTTGGGGGTAACAGGGGGCGCGGGAGGCTACACCTTC. Protein: CASSLGVTGGAGGYTF.

This chain's CDR3 is CASSQPRVSSYEQYF. CDR3 DNA: TGTGCCAGCAGCCAGCCTCGGGTTAGCTCCTACGAGCAGTACTTC. V usage is TRBV14 and J usage is TRBJ2-7; D is uncertain. This CDR3 is built from 15 residues. The V and J ends lost 3 bases and 0 bases respectively, with 12 bases between them. Germline CDR1 reads SGHDN; CDR2 reads FVKESK.

The V and J genes are TRBV29-1 and TRBJ2-1; 11 bases fit TRBD2. The CDR3 is made up of 15 amino acids. V gave up 6 bases and J gave up 5 bases; unmatched junction bases: 9. CDR1 SQVTM and CDR2 ANQGSEA come from the germline V gene. The CDR3 bases are TGCAGCGTAACTAGCGGGAGCGGCCGCGACAATGAGCAGTTCTTC. It is translated as CSVTSGSGRDNEQFF.